A selection of T cell receptor beta chains follows, all from one sample in a study of shared clonotypes between healthy human individuals. Assay used: immunoSEQ multiplex PCR; TCRdb lists only in-frame clones, some missing. Here the sample spans 2 million to 2.5 million clones, roughly 93% being singletons. The sample consisted of naive CD4+ T cells from PBMCs. The receptors here all came from a man younger than 30 in good health. Some clones in this sample may be carry-over from other donors' samples. CDR3s include the opening cysteine and the closing phenylalanine or tryptophan. The D gene is left open where the match is weak. The size field is filled for only some rows; it gives once, few, many or a size class.

V gene	D gene	clone size	CDR3 length	J gene	CDR3 DNA	CDR3 protein
TRBV7-9	.	.	16	TRBJ2-7	TGTGCCAGCAGCTATTTAGGCCGATCCCCCGACCACGAGCAGTACTTC	CASSYLGRSPDHEQYF
TRBV5-4	TRBD2	.	15	TRBJ2-1	TGTGCCAGCAGCCTAGGGACTAGCGGGAGCGACGAGCAGTTCTTC	CASSLGTSGSDEQFF
TRBV7-2	.	.	15	TRBJ2-3	TGTGCCAGCAGTATAACAGGGACTAGCACAGATACGCAGTATTTT	CASSITGTSTDTQYF
TRBV27	.	.	16	TRBJ1-2	TGTGCCAGCAGTTTAAACATCCTAACAGGGAACTATGGCTACACCTTC	CASSLNILTGNYGYTF
TRBV29-1	.	few	14	TRBJ1-1	TGCAGCGTTGAAGTTCCCGGTCCATACACTGAAGCTTTCTTT	CSVEVPGPYTEAFF
TRBV28	.	.	12	TRBJ2-1	TGTGCCAGCAGTTTAGCCGAAAATGAGCAGTTCTTC	CASSLAENEQFF
TRBV5-4	.	.	16	TRBJ1-1	TGTGCCAGCAGACCGGGCATAGGGGGGCGGGACACTGAAGCTTTCTTT	CASRPGIGGRDTEAFF
TRBV19	.	.	12	TRBJ2-7	TGTGCCAGTAGTATGGGCCCTGGGGAGCAGTACTTC	CASSMGPGEQYF
TRBV7-9	TRBD2	.	14	TRBJ2-5	TGTGCCAGCAGCTTCTTGGGCGGGGGAGAGACCCAGTACTTC	CASSFLGGGETQYF
TRBV27	.	.	14	TRBJ2-3	TGTGCCAGCAGGGCTGGGCAGGGTGCAGATACGCAGTATTTT	CASRAGQGADTQYF
TRBV15	TRBD2	.	15	TRBJ2-7	TGTGCCACCAGCACCGGGACTAGCAGTACCTACGAGCAGTACTTC	CATSTGTSSTYEQYF
TRBV18	.	.	15	TRBJ1-4	TGTGCCAGCTCACCACCCACGGCGTTTGGTGAAAAACTGTTTTTT	CASSPPTAFGEKLFF
TRBV20-1	.	.	11	TRBJ1-1	TGCAGTGCTAGGATCCGGGCCCAAGCTTTCTTT	CSARIRAQAFF
TRBV7-3	TRBD2	.	15	TRBJ2-1	TGTGCCAGCAGCTCATTAGCGGGAGCGGGGAATGAGCAGTTCTTC	CASSSLAGAGNEQFF
TRBV19	TRBD2	.	14	TRBJ2-5	TGTGCCAGTAGCGGGACTATCGTAGAAGAGACCCAGTACTTC	CASSGTIVEETQYF
TRBV7-2	.	.	13	TRBJ2-3	TGTGCCAGCAGCAGAGGGTACACAGATACGCAGTATTTT	CASSRGYTDTQYF
TRBV6-5	TRBD1	.	13	TRBJ2-7	TGTGCCAGCCGACAGGGGGCCTCCTACGAGCAGTACTTC	CASRQGASYEQYF
TRBV4-1	TRBD2	.	20	TRBJ2-7	TGCGCCAGCAGCCAGTACTCCCGGGGGGGTGGCGGGAGTCAGACCTACGAGCAGTACTTC	CASSQYSRGGGGSQTYEQYF
TRBV7-6	.	.	15	TRBJ2-2	TGTGCCAGCAGCCTCGTCCGGCAGAACACCGGGGAGCTGTTTTTT	CASSLVRQNTGELFF
TRBV27	.	.	15	TRBJ1-2	TGTGCCAGCAGATTAAATTCAGGAGTGCAGGGGGGCTACACCTTC	CASRLNSGVQGGYTF
TRBV7-2	.	.	16	TRBJ2-2	TGTGCCAGCAGCTTAGCTGTGACTAGTCGCCCCGGGGAGCTGTTTTTT	CASSLAVTSRPGELFF
TRBV5-4	.	.	15	TRBJ2-7	TGTGCCAGCAGCACCCCCCCGGGGAAGGGAAACGAGCAGTACTTC	CASSTPPGKGNEQYF
TRBV9	TRBD2	.	16	TRBJ2-1	TGTGCCAGCAGCAGAACCGGGACTAGCGGCTACAATGAGCAGTTCTTC	CASSRTGTSGYNEQFF
TRBV28	.	.	15	TRBJ1-1	TGTGCCAGCAGGTTTGGACGGAGGATGAACACTGAAGCTTTCTTT	CASRFGRRMNTEAFF
TRBV7-9	TRBD1	few	17	TRBJ1-5	TGTGCCAGCGCCTCGGGGACAGGGTCAAATAGCAATCAGCCCCAGCATTTT	CASASGTGSNSNQPQHF
TRBV5-1	TRBD1	.	14	TRBJ1-1	TGCGCCAGCAGCTATACAGGGGCGGGTACTGAAGCTTTCTTT	CASSYTGAGTEAFF
TRBV7-9	TRBD1	.	16	TRBJ1-1	TGTGCCAGCAGCAAAGGGACAGGGGTAGGGAACACTGAAGCTTTCTTT	CASSKGTGVGNTEAFF
TRBV28	TRBD1	.	14	TRBJ1-3	TGTGCCAGCCTTGGACAGGGTCTCGGAAACACCATATATTTT	CASLGQGLGNTIYF
TRBV6-1	.	.	16	TRBJ2-3	TGTGCCAGCAGTGAAGCGACGAGCTTCTTCACAGATACGCAGTATTTT	CASSEATSFFTDTQYF
TRBV7-2	.	.	14	TRBJ2-5	TGTGCCAGCAGCTTCCAGGGGTACCAAGAGACCCAGTACTTC	CASSFQGYQETQYF
TRBV7-8	.	.	15	TRBJ2-3	TGTGCCAGCAGCTCGGGGACCGTACACACAGATACGCAGTATTTT	CASSSGTVHTDTQYF
TRBV6-5	.	.	15	TRBJ1-3	TGTGCCAGCAGTTACGCGGGAACCTCTGGAAACACCATATATTTT	CASSYAGTSGNTIYF
TRBV30	.	.	13	TRBJ1-1	TGTGCCTGGAGTATCGGAGGCCGGACTGAAGCTTTCTTT	CAWSIGGRTEAFF
TRBV19	.	.	13	TRBJ2-7	TGTGCCAGTAGTATAAGGGCCCGGGACGAGCAGTACTTC	CASSIRARDEQYF
TRBV28	TRBD1	.	14	TRBJ1-6	TGTGCCAGCAGGGGACAGGGCGATAATTCACCCCTCCACTTT	CASRGQGDNSPLHF
TRBV29-1	.	few	13	TRBJ1-1	TGCAGCGTTGAAGAAATCAAGCGGACTGAAGCTTTCTTT	CSVEEIKRTEAFF
TRBV7-9	TRBD1	.	16	TRBJ1-5	TGTGCCAGCAGCGAATTAGACAGGGGGTCCGATCAGCCCCAGCATTTT	CASSELDRGSDQPQHF
TRBV6-5	TRBD2	once	15	TRBJ2-1	TGTGCCAGCAGTTACACTAGCGGGAGGTCGGATGAGCAGTTCTTC	CASSYTSGRSDEQFF
TRBV5-4	.	.	15	TRBJ1-2	TGTGCCAGCAGCAGGGGTTTGGAGGGTAACTATGGCTACACCTTC	CASSRGLEGNYGYTF
TRBV11-2	.	.	16	TRBJ2-5	TGTGCCAGCAGCTCGAGTAGGGACTGGGAGCAAGAGACCCAGTACTTC	CASSSSRDWEQETQYF
TRBV9	.	.	15	TRBJ2-1	TGTGCCAGCAGCGTAGAAGGGTCCGGAGGGCGTGAGCAGTTCTTC	CASSVEGSGGREQFF
TRBV5-1	TRBD2	.	16	TRBJ2-1	TGCGCCAGCAGCTTGGACGCGGGAGCCGGGCTCTATGAGCAGTTCTTC	CASSLDAGAGLYEQFF
TRBV28	TRBD1	.	15	TRBJ1-3	TGTGCCAGCAGTCCGTCAGGGGGATCTGGAAACACCATATATTTT	CASSPSGGSGNTIYF
TRBV9	TRBD2	.	17	TRBJ2-5	TGTGCCAGCAGCGTAGCTCCTAGCGGTTCGTACCAAGAGACCCAGTACTTC	CASSVAPSGSYQETQYF
TRBV5-1	.	.	13	TRBJ2-7	TGCGCCAGCAGCCAAGGACAGTCCTACGAGCAGTACTTC	CASSQGQSYEQYF
TRBV27	TRBD2	.	15	TRBJ2-7	TGTGCCAGCAGAGCCGAACTAGCGATTACCTACGAGCAGTACTTC	CASRAELAITYEQYF
TRBV5-1	TRBD1	once	13	TRBJ2-7	TGCGCCAGCAGCCGAGGGACAGCCGAAGAGCAGTACTTC	CASSRGTAEEQYF
TRBV28	TRBD1	.	16	TRBJ1-5	TGTGCCAGCAGTTTGCCTCGACAGGGCGGGAATCAGCCCCAGCATTTT	CASSLPRQGGNQPQHF
TRBV21-1	.	.	18	TRBJ2-1	TGTGCCAGCAGCGGCATCCAAATTAGCGGGATAAAGGGGAATGAGCAGTTCTTC	CASSGIQISGIKGNEQFF
TRBV19	.	.	15	TRBJ1-3	TGTGCCAGTAGGACGGACGCCTTCTCTGGAAACACCATATATTTT	CASRTDAFSGNTIYF
TRBV19	.	.	16	TRBJ1-5	TGTGCCAGTAGTATCGGCAGGGGCAATAGCAATCAGCCCCAGCATTTT	CASSIGRGNSNQPQHF
TRBV6-1	.	.	15	TRBJ2-1	TGTGCCAGCAATTGGTTATGGAGCTCCTACAATGAGCAGTTCTTC	CASNWLWSSYNEQFF
TRBV19	TRBD1	.	16	TRBJ1-5	TGTGCCAGTAGTATTATCGGGACAGGCGGCAATCAGCCCCAGCATTTT	CASSIIGTGGNQPQHF
TRBV4-3	.	few	13	TRBJ1-2	TGCGCCAGCAGCCACCCCAGGGGTGGAGGCTACACCTTC	CASSHPRGGGYTF
TRBV7-2	.	.	15	TRBJ1-5	TGTGCCAGCAGCTTAGCCCTCGGGGCCAGGGGCAGGGTGCATTTT	CASSLALGARGRVHF